This T cell receptor (beta chain) originates from a study of breast tumors, draining lymph nodes, adjacent tissues (dated by TCRdb to the mid-2010s). At the level of the whole study: Breast cancer patients provided tumor, adjacent nontumor tissue and axillary lymph nodes, and the study compared the TCR beta repertoires across these three sources. In human breast cancer, the study set out to evaluate how tumor, surrounding tissue and draining lymph node repertoires relate to one another and whether T cells may move between these sites.

The full study reports these points: The conclusion that tumor T cells originate in lymph nodes was presented as consistent with a hypothesis rather than as directly demonstrated. Tumors showed preferential V and J gene usage, and their T-cell repertoire diversity fell below that of lymph nodes yet above that of nontumor tissue. Tumor and nontumor tissue repertoires were found to be significantly more similar in luminal-like than in basal-like breast cancer. A scenario in which most tumor T cells derive from the lymph node and then expand within tumor tissue was judged to be consistent with the data.

The CDR3 starts with the cysteine, ends with the phenylalanine, and has 13 residues. Only the CDR3 portion is preserved as DNA: 39 bases, with reading frame beginning at the first base. The germline V gene provides CDR1 LGHNT and CDR2 FRNRAP. Comment on this clonotype: Its antigen is still unknown. A read error is possible here, since a much larger clone lies one base away.

Sequenced using an Illumina HiSeq 2000. TCR beta chain libraries were generated through multiplex PCR amplification. The amplified TCR beta chain products were analyzed by high-throughput sequencing. Starting from the raw public reads, TCRdb applied fastp trimming at Q25, assembled clones with MiXCR and retained in-frame beta chains. Here each entry gathers all rows of one CDR3 protein and keeps the most common genes and DNA. The sample has 120,000 or so distinct CDR3 sequences on record, about 20% of them singletons. The biggest ten clones account for roughly 3.5% of the sample. Lymph node samples came from the axillary draining lymph nodes of breast cancer patients.

The sample taken for sequencing was axillary lymph node tissue. The receptor was isolated from a female donor with breast cancer. Some clones in this sample may be carry-over from other donors' samples. The V and J genes are TRBV12-5 and TRBJ2-3, and possibly TRBD1, on 6 matching bases. For the CDR3, the sequence is CASGPGAPDAQYF. In nucleotide form, the sequence is TGTGCTAGTGGCCCAGGGGCCCCAGATGCGCAGTATTTT.